The rows below give T cell receptor beta chains drawn from one sample of a study of Ad26.COV2.S vaccination and SARS-CoV-2 variants. Some clones are missing from TCRdb's copy, which holds only in-frame ones; the method was immunoSEQ multiplex PCR. This sample has roughly 700,000 clones, with 89% found just once. Sequencing used peripheral blood, obtained in a trial of Ad26.COV2.S vaccine versus placebo. These receptors were taken from a person between 18 and 65 years old who received the Ad26.COV2.S COVID-19 vaccine or a placebo. CDR3s include the opening cysteine and the closing phenylalanine or tryptophan. A D gene is named only where the DNA matches it firmly. Rows give clone size only sometimes, using once, few, many, or a class for an expanded clone.

clone size	V gene	D gene	J gene	CDR3 protein	CDR3 DNA
NA	TRBV10-3	NA	TRBJ1-1	CAISGRAGLENTEAFF	TGTGCCATCAGTGGCCGCGCCGGGCTGGAAAACACTGAAGCTTTCTTT
NA	TRBV29-1	NA	TRBJ2-4	CSVENPMGGFAAKNIQYF	TGCAGCGTTGAAAACCCCATGGGAGGTTTTGCAGCCAAAAACATTCAGTACTTC
NA	TRBV7-2	NA	TRBJ2-5	CASSLVLGQETQYF	TGTGCCAGCAGCTTAGTTTTGGGGCAAGAGACCCAGTACTTC
NA	TRBV7-9	NA	TRBJ2-6	CASSLGNSGANVLTF	TGTGCCAGCAGCTTAGGCAACTCTGGGGCCAACGTCCTGACTTTC
NA	TRBV3-1/TRBV3-2	NA	TRBJ1-1	CARDPEAFF	TGTGCCAGGGACCCTGAAGCTTTCTTT
NA	TRBV7-2	NA	TRBJ2-2	CASSLAKDVFGTGELFF	TGTGCCAGCAGCTTAGCCAAGGACGTCTTTGGGACCGGGGAGCTGTTTTTT
NA	TRBV24-1	NA	TRBJ2-1	CATSDLTETEQFF	TGTGCCACCAGTGATTTAACAGAGACTGAGCAGTTCTTC
NA	TRBV29-1	NA	TRBJ1-4	CSVGADRGEKLFF	TGCAGCGTTGGGGCCGACCGAGGAGAAAAACTGTTTTTT
once	TRBV7-9	NA	TRBJ1-5	CASSLGAALNSPQHF	TGTGCCAGCAGCTTAGGGGCTGCGTTAAATTCGCCCCAGCATTTT
NA	TRBV6-5	NA	TRBJ2-2	CASNPSTGELFF	TGTGCCAGCAATCCATCCACCGGGGAGCTGTTTTTT
NA	TRBV9	NA	TRBJ2-3	CASSVMGPPLDTQYF	TGTGCCAGCAGCGTGATGGGGCCACCCCTTGATACGCAGTATTTT
once	TRBV6-5	NA	TRBJ1-2	CASSYAGRENYGYTF	TGTGCCAGCAGTTACGCGGGCAGGGAGAACTATGGCTACACCTTC
NA	TRBV5-5	NA	TRBJ1-5	CASSSEARARYGNQPQHF	TGTGCCAGCAGCTCAGAGGCCAGGGCCAGGTATGGCAATCAGCCCCAGCATTTT